One TCR beta chain is described in this entry. Its antigen remains unidentified. Sequencing used cDNA as its template, made by extracting RNA and reverse transcribing it. Generated by immunoSEQ multiplex PCR, the TCRdb table keeps only in-frame clones and is missing some. The data show 110,000 or so clones, roughly 60% seen once. Specified treatment: oral pan-JAK inhibitor, 5-10 mg twice daily. Collection of lesional scalp punch biopsies and peripheral blood was performed in alopecia areata patients. The sample is drawn from a study of CD8+ T cells in alopecia areata. Study results and limitations: Links between baseline CD8+ expansion and response need larger treated cohorts.

Trimming cost V 4 bases and J 6 bases, with 9 bases left between them. Germline CDR1 reads LGHNA; CDR2 reads YNFKEQ. This CDR3 contains 13 residues. The V and J genes are TRBV4-2 and TRBJ2-2; D is unclear. The sequences come from CD8+ T cells sorted from blood, collected at week 4, from a patient treated with tofacitinib. The receptor was isolated from a human donor with alopecia areata. The chain's CDR3 is CASSPPIPGELFF. The CDR3, as DNA: TGTGCCAGCAGCCCCCCGATACCCGGGGAGCTGTTTTTT.